Listed below are T cell receptor beta chains from one sample, sequenced in a study of T cells in Graves' hyperthyroidism and ophthalmopathy. TCRdb re-called the multiplex PCR reads through MiXCR, storing one row per CDR3 protein. The sample consists of almost 350,000 distinct CDR3 sequences, about a sixth of them appearing once. The sequenced sample was blood. These receptors were taken from a woman between 40 and 55 years old with Graves' ophthalmopathy. Each CDR3 is given with its conserved first and last residue. The D gene is left open where the match is weak. For some rows the clone size is stated as once, few or many, or as a class when expanded; others skip it.

cdr3_aa: CASSENYGYTF
cdr3_nt: TGTGCCAGCAGCGAGAACTATGGCTACACCTTC
v_call: TRBV11-2
j_call: TRBJ1-2
clone_size: many
cdr3_length: 11
d_call: NA

cdr3_aa: CASSTRGQETQYF
cdr3_nt: TGTGCCAGCAGCACGAGGGGTCAGGAGACCCAGTACTTC
v_call: TRBV2
j_call: TRBJ2-5
clone_size: NA
cdr3_length: 13
d_call: NA

cdr3_aa: CSVILGSRRETQYF
cdr3_nt: TGCAGCGTTATCCTGGGGTCCCGGAGGGAGACCCAGTACTTC
v_call: TRBV29-1
j_call: TRBJ2-5
clone_size: many
cdr3_length: 14
d_call: NA

cdr3_aa: CSVEASGGNGYTF
cdr3_nt: TGCAGCGTTGAAGCGTCAGGCGGTAATGGCTACACCTTC
v_call: TRBV29-1
j_call: TRBJ1-2
clone_size: many
cdr3_length: 13
d_call: NA

cdr3_aa: CAWSEEGQGEAFF
cdr3_nt: TGTGCCTGGAGTGAAGAGGGTCAGGGGGAAGCTTTCTTT
v_call: TRBV30
j_call: TRBJ1-1
clone_size: many
cdr3_length: 13
d_call: NA

cdr3_aa: CSVDGGPRTEAFF
cdr3_nt: TGCAGCGTTGACGGGGGGCCGAGGACTGAAGCTTTCTTT
v_call: TRBV29-1
j_call: TRBJ1-1
clone_size: many
cdr3_length: 13
d_call: NA

cdr3_aa: CASSKRLAFSYEQYF
cdr3_nt: TGTGCCAGCAGTAAACGACTAGCGTTCTCCTACGAGCAGTACTTC
v_call: TRBV6-2/TRBV6-3
j_call: TRBJ2-7
clone_size: NA
cdr3_length: 15
d_call: TRBD2

cdr3_aa: CASSQGLSREAPYEQYF
cdr3_nt: TGTGCCAGCAGCCAAGGGTTGTCGCGGGAGGCACCCTACGAGCAGTACTTC
v_call: TRBV14
j_call: TRBJ2-7
clone_size: many
cdr3_length: 17
d_call: TRBD2

cdr3_aa: CASSQGQGRNQPQHF
cdr3_nt: TGTGCCAGTAGTCAGGGACAGGGCCGCAATCAGCCCCAGCATTTT
v_call: TRBV19
j_call: TRBJ1-5
clone_size: many
cdr3_length: 15
d_call: TRBD1

cdr3_aa: CASRAGGTQYF
cdr3_nt: TGTGCCAGCCGTGCTGGGGGGACCCAGTACTTC
v_call: TRBV25-1
j_call: TRBJ2-5
clone_size: few
cdr3_length: 11
d_call: NA

cdr3_aa: CASRQAISRFGELFF
cdr3_nt: TGTGCCAGCAGACAGGCTATCTCTAGGTTCGGGGAGCTGTTTTTT
v_call: TRBV6-1
j_call: TRBJ2-2
clone_size: NA
cdr3_length: 15
d_call: NA

cdr3_aa: CASSFNGAPGYTF
cdr3_nt: TGTGCCAGCAGTTTTAACGGGGCTCCCGGCTACACCTTC
v_call: TRBV28
j_call: TRBJ1-2
clone_size: many
cdr3_length: 13
d_call: NA

cdr3_aa: CSAMGQGENTEAFF
cdr3_nt: TGCAGTGCTATGGGACAGGGGGAAAACACTGAAGCTTTCTTT
v_call: TRBV20-1
j_call: TRBJ1-1
clone_size: once
cdr3_length: 14
d_call: TRBD1

cdr3_aa: CASRTQGARSNQPQHF
cdr3_nt: TGTGCCAGCAGGACTCAGGGGGCGAGAAGCAATCAGCCCCAGCATTTT
v_call: TRBV6-2/TRBV6-3
j_call: TRBJ1-5
clone_size: NA
cdr3_length: 16
d_call: TRBD1

cdr3_aa: CASSQLDGVRNTIYF
cdr3_nt: TGTGCCAGCAGCCAACTGGACGGTGTAAGAAACACCATATATTTT
v_call: TRBV3-1
j_call: TRBJ1-3
clone_size: few
cdr3_length: 15
d_call: NA

cdr3_aa: CTSSQDRAETGGYEQYF
cdr3_nt: TGTACCAGCAGCCAAGATAGGGCCGAGACAGGGGGTTACGAGCAGTACTTC
v_call: TRBV4-2
j_call: TRBJ2-7
clone_size: few
cdr3_length: 17
d_call: TRBD1

cdr3_aa: CASTQLGLAGGRDGSKNIQYF
cdr3_nt: TGTGCCAGTACCCAATTGGGACTAGCGGGAGGGCGCGACGGGTCCAAAAACATTCAGTACTTC
v_call: TRBV19
j_call: TRBJ2-4
clone_size: many
cdr3_length: 21
d_call: TRBD2

cdr3_aa: CASNYSKGYEQYF
cdr3_nt: TGTGCCAGCAATTACTCTAAGGGCTACGAGCAGTACTTC
v_call: TRBV6-5
j_call: TRBJ2-7
clone_size: NA
cdr3_length: 13
d_call: NA

cdr3_aa: CASRSPGLANEQYF
cdr3_nt: TGTGCCAGCAGATCCCCGGGGCTAGCGAACGAGCAGTACTTC
v_call: TRBV27
j_call: TRBJ2-7
clone_size: many
cdr3_length: 14
d_call: NA

cdr3_aa: CASRGNSGNTIYF
cdr3_nt: TGTGCCAGCAGAGGAAACTCTGGAAACACCATATATTTT
v_call: TRBV12-3/TRBV12-4
j_call: TRBJ1-3
clone_size: many
cdr3_length: 13
d_call: NA

cdr3_aa: CASSSPRLAGKSNTGELFF
cdr3_nt: TGTGCCAGCAGCTCCCCTAGACTAGCGGGCAAATCGAACACCGGGGAGCTGTTTTTT
v_call: TRBV7-3
j_call: TRBJ2-2
clone_size: many
cdr3_length: 19
d_call: TRBD2

cdr3_aa: CSVLGQEGTQYF
cdr3_nt: TGCAGCGTTTTGGGACAGGAGGGGACCCAGTACTTC
v_call: TRBV29-1
j_call: TRBJ2-5
clone_size: many
cdr3_length: 12
d_call: TRBD1

cdr3_aa: CASSYSSGNPHEQYF
cdr3_nt: TGTGCCAGCAGTTACTCGAGCGGTAACCCCCACGAGCAGTACTTC
v_call: TRBV6-2/TRBV6-3
j_call: TRBJ2-7
clone_size: many
cdr3_length: 15
d_call: NA

cdr3_aa: CASSSTRLLPGQGSYEQYF
cdr3_nt: TGCGCCAGCAGCTCGACCCGTCTTTTACCGGGACAGGGGTCCTACGAGCAGTACTTC
v_call: TRBV5-1
j_call: TRBJ2-7
clone_size: many
cdr3_length: 19
d_call: TRBD1

cdr3_aa: CSASSPGRHNEQFF
cdr3_nt: TGCAGTGCTAGTTCACCCGGGCGGCACAATGAGCAGTTCTTC
v_call: TRBV20-1
j_call: TRBJ2-1
clone_size: many
cdr3_length: 14
d_call: NA

cdr3_aa: CASSLSGQRPYGYTF
cdr3_nt: TGTGCCAGCAGTTTATCCGGACAAAGGCCATATGGCTACACCTTC
v_call: TRBV27
j_call: TRBJ1-2
clone_size: many
cdr3_length: 15
d_call: NA

cdr3_aa: CASSYWTSGNYEQYF
cdr3_nt: TGTGCCAGCAGTTATTGGACTAGCGGGAACTACGAGCAGTACTTC
v_call: TRBV6-5
j_call: TRBJ2-7
clone_size: many
cdr3_length: 15
d_call: TRBD2

cdr3_aa: CASSLRGGNEKLFF
cdr3_nt: TGTGCCAGCAGTTTGAGGGGAGGCAATGAAAAACTGTTTTTT
v_call: TRBV12-3/TRBV12-4
j_call: TRBJ1-4
clone_size: many
cdr3_length: 14
d_call: NA

cdr3_aa: CASSQGGGNTGELFF
cdr3_nt: TGTGCCAGCAGCCAAGGCGGAGGGAACACCGGGGAGCTGTTTTTT
v_call: TRBV4-2
j_call: TRBJ2-2
clone_size: many
cdr3_length: 15
d_call: NA